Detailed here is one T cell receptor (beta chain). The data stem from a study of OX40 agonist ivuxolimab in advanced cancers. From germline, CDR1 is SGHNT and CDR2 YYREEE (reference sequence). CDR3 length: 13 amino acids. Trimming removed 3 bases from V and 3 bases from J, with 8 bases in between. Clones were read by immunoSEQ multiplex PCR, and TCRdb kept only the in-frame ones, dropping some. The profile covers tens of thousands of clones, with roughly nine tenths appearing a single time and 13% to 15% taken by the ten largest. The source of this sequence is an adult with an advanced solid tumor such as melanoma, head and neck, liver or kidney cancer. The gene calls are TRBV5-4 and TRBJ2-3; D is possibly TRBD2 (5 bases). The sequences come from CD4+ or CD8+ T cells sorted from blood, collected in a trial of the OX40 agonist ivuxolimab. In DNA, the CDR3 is TGTGCCAGCAGCTGGGAGAGTACAGATACGCAGTATTTT. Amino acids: CASSWESTDTQYF.